One T cell receptor (beta chain) is described in this entry. Sequencing used immunoSEQ multiplex PCR; TCRdb keeps in-frame clones, though not all of them. There are hundreds of thousands of clones in the sample; approximately 79% occur only once, and 10% lies in the top ten. The data derive from a study of shared clonotypes between healthy human individuals. Both subsets, CD45RA+ naive and CD45RA-negative memory, were split from the CD4+ cells. Between the trimmed V and J ends, which lost 2 bases and 6 bases, there was a span of 8 bases. Per the germline V gene, CDR1 is MNHEY and CDR2 is SMNVEV (reference sequence). CDR3 length: 12 residues.

The source of this sequence is a man aged 25 to 40 in good health. The V gene is TRBV27, the J gene TRBJ2-7; D gene unclear. Sequencing used memory CD4+ T cells sorted from blood. The subset is: CD45RA-negative fraction. Here the CDR3 reads CASSLNRAEQYF. CDR3 bases: TGTGCCAGCAGTTTAAATCGGGCCGAGCAGTACTTC.